One sample yielded the 26 T cell receptor beta chains listed below, sequenced in a study of neurological immune-mediated disorders. TCRdb processed the 5' RACE reads anew with MiXCR; each CDR3 protein has one entry. The sample lists more than 100,000 distinct CDR3 sequences; about a tenth were seen once. As to time point: longitudinal time-point 3. The sample was PBMCs. The receptors stem from a female donor with HTLV-1-associated myelopathy (HAM/TSP).

This clonotype was detected many times. The gene calls are TRBV3-1 and TRBJ1-1; 9 bases are shared with TRBD1. V was clipped by 6 bases and J by 5 bases; unmatched bases: 7. Looked up from germline, CDR1 is LGHDT and CDR2 is YNNKEL (reference sequence). This CDR3 contains 14 residues. CDR3 sequence (DNA): TGTGCCAGCAGGGACAGGGGAGGAGGGACTGAAGCTTTCTTT. Its translation: CASRDRGGGTEAFF.

The table lists this clonotype with many counts. This rearrangement joins TRBV20-1 to TRBJ2-1; TRBD1 might be the D (6 bases). Germline lookup yields CDR1 DFQATT and CDR2 SNEGSKA (reference sequence). V dropped 6 bases and J dropped 8 bases, with 20 bases sitting between them. The CDR3 contains 14 residues. The DNA for the CDR3 is TGCAGTGCCACCGGGACACCTGTACGCGATGAGCAGTTCTTC. It translates to CSATGTPVRDEQFF.

Ten or more counts support this clonotype. The chain carries TRBV5-1 and TRBJ2-3, with D possibly matching TRBD2 (5 bases). The CDR3 runs to 14 residues. Per the germline V gene, CDR1 is SGHRS and CDR2 is YFSETQ. V was shortened by 2 bases and J by 4 bases, with 11 bases between the two germline ends. CDR3 sequence: CASSFSLAADTQYF. The CDR3 DNA is TGCGCCAGCAGCTTCAGTCTAGCAGCAGATACGCAGTATTTT.

The rearrangement links TRBV7-8 to TRBJ2-1; no clear D gene. The CDR3 is 12 residues long. The ends were cut back, 1 base at V and 5 bases at J, with 3 bases in the middle. Looked up from germline, CDR1 is SGHVS and CDR2 is FQNEAQ. The CDR3 loop reads CASSLVHNEQFF. The CDR3 DNA sequence: TGTGCCAGCAGCTTAGTTCACAATGAGCAGTTCTTC.

This clonotype was counted ten times or more. The genes are TRBV12-3 or TRBV12-4 and TRBJ2-6, with D unresolved. Trimming cost V 3 bases and J 3 bases, with 3 bases left between them. The CDR3 runs to 13 residues. The CDR3 spells CASSFYGANVLTF. CDR3 DNA sequence: TGTGCCAGCAGTTTCTATGGGGCCAACGTCCTGACTTTC.

This clonotype was counted many times. The chain is built from TRBV20-1 and TRBJ1-5; D remains ambiguous. The CDR3 loop spans 13 amino acids. Trimming cost V 0 bases and J 9 bases, with 12 bases left between them. The germline CDR1 and CDR2 sequences are DFQATT and SNEGSKA (reference sequence). In DNA form, the CDR3 reads TGCAGTGCTAGAGAGCCGCCGGGTCGGCCCCAGCATTTT. Amino acid sequence: CSAREPPGRPQHF.

This chain links TRBV12-3 or TRBV12-4 with TRBJ1-2; no clear D gene. Trimming removed 2 bases at V and 4 bases at J, with 11 bases between. The CDR3 has 14 residues. DNA for the CDR3: TGTGCCAGCAGTTTACGCCGCGTGCGCTATGGCTACACCTTC. This gives the protein CASSLRRVRYGYTF.

V gene TRBV20-1 combines with J gene TRBJ2-5; the match to TRBD1 covers 8 bases. The V gene end was trimmed by 6 bases and the J gene end by 4 bases; junction bases not matched to a gene: 7. Germline loops: CDR1 DFQATT, CDR2 SNEGSKA (reference sequence). This CDR3 spans 13 amino acids. CDR3 nucleotides: TGCAGTGCGCCATGGACAGGGCGAGAGACCCAGTACTTC. This translates into CSAPWTGRETQYF.

This clonotype occurred a few times. This chain joins TRBV7-2 and TRBJ1-1; D is unresolved. V gave up 2 bases and J gave up 4 bases, with 8 bases separating them. The CDR3 covers 13 residues. In germline, CDR1 is SGHTA, CDR2 FQGNSA. As DNA, the CDR3 is TGTGCCAGCAGCTTACAGATCCGCACTGAAGCTTTCTTT. Amino acids: CASSLQIRTEAFF.

This clonotype was seen repeatedly, ten times or more. One junction end disagrees with the germline gene, perhaps due to a read error. The chain couples TRBV20-1 to TRBJ2-5, with a tentative D call TRBD2 (5 bases). The CDR3 runs 11 residues. From germline, CDR1 is DFQATT and CDR2 SNEGSKA (reference sequence). In DNA form, the CDR3 reads TGCAGTGCTAGAGATGGGAGTCTACGGCACTTC. Protein product: CSARDGSLRHF.

This clonotype appeared many times. This rearrangement joins TRBV5-1 to TRBJ2-7; 10 nucleotides align to TRBD1. J gave up 5 bases and V 0 bases, and 5 bases lay outside the gene matches. The CDR3 extends over 15 amino acids. The V gene's germline CDR1 is SGHRS and CDR2 YFSETQ. The CDR3 DNA follows: TGCGCCAGCAGCTTGGTAGCGGGACAGGGGAACGAGCAGTACTTC. It translates to CASSLVAGQGNEQYF.

This clonotype was seen repeatedly, ten times or more. This sequence joins TRBV7-2 and TRBJ2-7; D assignment may be TRBD1 or TRBD2 (6 bases each). Germline CDR1 is SGHTA and CDR2 is FQGNSA. The CDR3 spans 15 residues. V lost 4 bases to trimming and J lost 2 bases, with 15 bases between them. CDR3 sequence (DNA): TGTGCCAGCAGCTATGAGGAGGGGGGACCCTACGAGCAGTACTTC. Translation: CASSYEEGGPYEQYF.

The CDR3 region is CASSLTTIGNSPLHF. The CDR3 DNA reads TGCGCCAGCAGCTTAACGACGATTGGTAATTCACCCCTCCACTTT. The J gene is TRBJ1-6, the V gene TRBV5-1, with unresolved D. This CDR3 is 15 amino acids long. The V end was cut by 2 bases, the J end by 6 bases, with 12 bases between. Germline V gene sequence: CDR1 SGHRS, CDR2 YFSETQ.

This clonotype came up many times. The chain employs TRBV12-3 or TRBV12-4 and TRBJ2-4; D is possibly TRBD2 (5 bases). The CDR3 runs 15 residues. With 4 bases removed from V and 1 base from J, the gap between germline ends came to 11 bases. In DNA, the CDR3 is TGTGCCAGCAGTTACGCGGGCAGCGCCAAAAACATTCAGTACTTC. It translates to CASSYAGSAKNIQYF.

The genes are TRBV9 and TRBJ2-5; D remains unclear. V was cut by 3 bases and J by 3 bases, with 6 bases left in between. Germline V gene data show CDR1 as SGDLS and CDR2 as YYNGEE. The CDR3 extends over 12 amino acids. CDR3 sequence reads: CASSGGEETQYF. In DNA, the CDR3 is TGTGCCAGCAGCGGCGGAGAAGAGACCCAGTACTTC.

The gene calls are TRBV18 and TRBJ2-3; TRBD2 is a possible D gene (6 bases). V lost 3 bases to trimming and J lost 0 bases, with 19 bases between them. The CDR3 loop spans 18 amino acids. Germline V lookup: CDR1 KGHSH, CDR2 LQKENI. The CDR3 is CASSPLAHFGGSTDTQYF. In nucleotides, the CDR3 is TGTGCCAGCTCACCGCTCGCTCATTTCGGGGGTAGCACAGATACGCAGTATTTT.

This clonotype was observed at least ten times. This chain connects TRBV9 to TRBJ2-3; no firm D call. Trimming stripped 0 bases from V and 0 bases from J, with 5 bases between. This CDR3 is built from 14 residues. Germline values: CDR1 SGDLS, CDR2 YYNGEE. CDR3 nucleotide sequence: TGTGCCAGCAGCGTAGAGGCTAGCACAGATACGCAGTATTTT. This codes for CASSVEASTDTQYF.

This clonotype has at least ten counts. This chain uses TRBV5-6 with TRBJ2-5, with D perhaps assigned TRBD1 or TRBD2 (6 bases each). Trimming shortened V by 4 bases and J by 5 bases, and 15 bases separated the two germline ends. CDR1 SGHDT and CDR2 YYEEEE come from the germline V gene. The CDR3 is 14 residues long. The DNA for the CDR3 is TGTGCCAGCAGCCTCCAGGGGCGGGGCGAGACCCAGTACTTC. Residues: CASSLQGRGETQYF.

There are many counts of this clonotype. CDR3 nucleotides: TGCAGTGCTAGAGATTGGGGGGGTAGCACAGATACGCAGTATTTT. Amino acid sequence: CSARDWGGSTDTQYF. The gene calls are TRBV20-1 and TRBJ2-3; the match to TRBD2 covers 7 bases. The CDR3 sequence is 15 residues long. Per the germline V gene, CDR1 is DFQATT and CDR2 is SNEGSKA (reference sequence). After removal of 0 bases from V and 0 bases from J, the junction contained 3 bases not matched to a gene.

This clonotype was seen at least ten times. This chain joins TRBV4-2 and TRBJ2-3, with TRBD2 identical over 8 bases. The CDR3 contains 16 residues. Trimming cost V 0 bases and J 1 base; bases outside gene matches: 3. Per the germline V gene, CDR1 is LGHNA and CDR2 is YNFKEQ. Here the CDR3 DNA reads TGTGCCAGCAGCCAAGATGGCGGGGGGCGCACAGATACGCAGTATTTT. Its translation is CASSQDGGGRTDTQYF.

This clonotype was observed many times. The chain is built from TRBV5-1 and TRBJ1-5; D may be TRBD1 (6 bases). This CDR3 is 15 amino acids long. V was pared by 0 bases and J by 7 bases, with 14 bases between. CDR1 SGHRS and CDR2 YFSETQ come from the germline V gene. The CDR3 coding sequence is TGCGCCAGCAGCTTGGACGGGACAACAGGACAGCCCCAGCATTTT. Protein product: CASSLDGTTGQPQHF.

The sample holds many counts of this clonotype. V gene TRBV12-3 or TRBV12-4 combines with J gene TRBJ2-7; D possibly matches TRBD1 or TRBD2 (5 bases each). Trimming removed 3 bases from V and 0 bases from J, with 9 bases in between. The CDR3 runs 14 residues. CDR3 in DNA: TGTGCCAGCAGTTTTTCTGGGACCTCCTACGAGCAGTACTTC. Translated, it gives CASSFSGTSYEQYF.

This clonotype was recorded at least ten times. This chain connects TRBV7-7 to TRBJ1-4; no reliable D call. From germline, CDR1 is SSHAT and CDR2 FNYEAQ (reference sequence). The CDR3 has 14 amino acids. The germline V and J ends were trimmed by 5 bases and 8 bases, with 15 bases remaining between them. CDR3 bases: TGTGCCAGCAGCCCCTTGGGCCGCGGCGAAAAACTGTTTTTT. Protein: CASSPLGRGEKLFF.

This clonotype was recorded many times. The chain carries TRBV5-1 and TRBJ2-7; 7 positions match TRBD2. The junction had 9 bases not matched to a gene; V was cut back by 4 bases and J by 2 bases. Germline CDR1 reads SGHRS; CDR2 reads YFSETQ. The CDR3 spans 15 residues. CDR3 DNA sequence: TGCGCCAGCAGCCTGGGAGGGGCAACCCCCTACGAGCAGTACTTC. Translation gives CASSLGGATPYEQYF.

This clonotype has ten or more counts. The chain recombines TRBV5-1 with TRBJ2-7, with TRBD1 matching 7 bases. Germline V lookup: CDR1 SGHRS, CDR2 YFSETQ. The J segment lost 3 bases and the V segment lost 4 bases, leaving 7 bases of the junction unmatched. The CDR3 totals 14 residues. CDR3 sequence reads: CASSLRQGFYEQYF. Written as DNA, the CDR3 is TGCGCCAGCAGCCTCAGACAGGGATTCTACGAGCAGTACTTC. The variable domain in full, completed from reference TRBV5-1 and TRBJ2-7, reads KAGVTQTPRYLIKTRGQQVTLSCSPISGHRSVSWYQQTPGQGLQFLFEYFSETQRNKGNFPGRFSGRQFSNSRSEMNVSTLELGDSALYLCASSLRQGFYEQYFGPGTRLTVT.

At least ten counts were recorded for this clonotype. The V gene is TRBV5-1, the J gene TRBJ2-1; 7 nucleotides align to TRBD1. Germline V gives CDR1 SGHRS, CDR2 YFSETQ. Losses at the gene ends were 4 bases for V and 4 bases for J; bases not matched to a gene: 8. This CDR3 has 15 residues. The CDR3 nucleotides read TGCGCCAGCAGCAAAGCCGGGACAGAGTACAATGAGCAGTTCTTC. As protein: CASSKAGTEYNEQFF.